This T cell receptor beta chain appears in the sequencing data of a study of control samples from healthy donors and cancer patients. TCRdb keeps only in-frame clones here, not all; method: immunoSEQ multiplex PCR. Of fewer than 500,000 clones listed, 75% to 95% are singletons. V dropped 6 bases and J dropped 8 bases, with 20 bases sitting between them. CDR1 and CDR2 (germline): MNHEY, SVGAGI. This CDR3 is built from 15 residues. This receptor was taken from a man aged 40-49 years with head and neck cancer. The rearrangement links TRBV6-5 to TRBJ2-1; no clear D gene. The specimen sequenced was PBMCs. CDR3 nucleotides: TGTGCCAGCAGCCTAAGAACTCAGATCGGGTATGAGCAGTTCTTC. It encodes CASSLRTQIGYEQFF.